A single sample is the source of the 3 T cell receptor beta chains below, sequenced in a study of identical twins. Using its own MiXCR run on the 5' RACE reads, TCRdb lists one record per CDR3 protein. This sample has 500,000 or so distinct CDR3 sequences; over 12% occur once, and the top ten carry 0.5% to 0.65%. These sequences were also reported in another study, on yellow fever vaccine responses in identical twins.

The specimen sequenced was CD4+ T cells sorted from blood. The source of these receptors is a young woman in good health.

The chain employs TRBV7-2 and TRBJ1-1; unclear D gene. CDR3 length: 12 residues. V was trimmed by 4 bases and J by 6 bases, leaving 9 bases between them. Germline-derived CDR1 and CDR2 are SGHTA and FQGNSA. The DNA of the CDR3 is TGTGCCAGCAGCTCAAGCGTGGCTGAAGCTTTCTTT. It yields the protein CASSSSVAEAFF.

In this sample, this clonotype turned up many times. V usage is TRBV7-6 and J usage is TRBJ2-5, with TRBD1 identical over 8 bases. Per the germline V gene, CDR1 is SGHVS and CDR2 is FNYEAQ. This CDR3 is built from 15 residues. Trimming removed 5 bases from V and 2 bases from J; junction bases left unmatched: 7. For the CDR3, the DNA is TGTGCCAGCAGCCCAGGGGGCAGGTCTCAAGAGACCCAGTACTTC. Translation gives CASSPGGRSQETQYF.

This clonotype was counted ten times or more. The chain combines TRBV5-1 with TRBJ2-3; no firm D call. Trimming pared 0 bases from V and 0 bases from J, leaving 8 bases between. CDR1 and CDR2 (germline): SGHRS, YFSETQ. The CDR3 is 15 residues long. CDR3 sequence reads: CASSLAMSSTDTQYF. CDR3 coding DNA: TGCGCCAGCAGCTTGGCCATGAGTAGCACAGATACGCAGTATTTT.